The subject of this entry is one T cell receptor (beta chain). This entry belongs to a study of shared clonotypes between healthy human individuals. Every donor, a Caucasian adult, lived in Nashville, Tennessee. Replicate PCRs from sorted subsets contained around 200 ng DNA, which is 30,000 to 35,000 T cell genomes. Assay: immunoSEQ multiplex PCR; the TCRdb copy retains only in-frame clones and omits some. The data contain just over 95,000 clones, roughly 69% of them singletons. Germline CDR1 and CDR2: SGHVS and FQNEAQ. V lost 2 bases and J lost 3, with 20 bases in between. The CDR3 consists of 17 residues.

This receptor was taken from a man aged 25-45 years in good health. The chain combines TRBV7-8 with TRBJ2-7; D is possibly TRBD2 (6 bases). Sequences were obtained from memory CD8+ T cells sorted from blood. Regarding subset: CD45RO+ cells pooled with CCR7-negative TemRA cells. CDR3 protein: CASSLPSVSGVSYEQYF. DNA of the CDR3: TGTGCCAGCAGCTTACCCTCGGTCTCGGGGGTCAGCTACGAGCAGTACTTC.